A single sample gave rise to the 5 T cell receptor beta chains below, sequenced in a study of response to subunit inactivated influenza vaccine. TCRdb reprocessed the RT-PCR reads via MiXCR and lists one record per CDR3 protein. Found here are fewer than 350,000 distinct CDR3 sequences, 20% to 25% of them singletons; the top ten hold about 9.4%. Sequences were derived from PBMCs from blood, sampled approximately 20 months after vaccination. The receptors shown here come from a man aged 45 to 70 who received an inactivated influenza vaccine.

This clonotype was counted once. The rearrangement joins TRBV6-1 to TRBJ1-4; no reliable D call. The V end lost 7 bases, the J end lost 0 bases, and 9 bases lay between the germline ends. Germline CDR1 MNHNS, CDR2 SASEGT. This CDR3 is built from 14 residues. CDR3 sequence: CASKWTPTNEKLFF. CDR3 nucleotides: TGTGCCAGCAAGTGGACGCCAACTAATGAAAAACTGTTTTTT.

This sequence joins TRBV7-8 and TRBJ1-5; no clear D gene. The V end lost 5 bases, the J end lost 7 bases, and 12 bases lay between the germline ends. Germline CDR1 is SGHVS and CDR2 is FQNEAQ. The CDR3 length is 13 residues. The DNA of the CDR3 is TGTGCCAGCAGCCACTCCCCCCGGCAGCCCCAGCATTTT. Its translation is CASSHSPRQPQHF.

This chain links TRBV6-2 or TRBV6-3 with TRBJ2-1; D call uncertain. V lost 4 bases and J 4 bases, leaving 2 bases between the germline ends. The CDR3 spans 11 residues. The germline V gene encodes CDR1 MNHEY and CDR2 SVGEGT. The CDR3 here is CASSWYNEQFF. The DNA of the CDR3 is TGTGCCAGCAGTTGGTACAATGAGCAGTTCTTC.

This CDR3 is CASTPWGRGTSPLHF. The CDR3 nucleotides are TGTGCCAGCACTCCTTGGGGTAGGGGTACTTCACCCCTCCACTTT. The chain is built from TRBV28 and TRBJ1-6; D perhaps matches TRBD1 (5 bases). CDR1 MDHEN and CDR2 SYDVKM come from the germline V gene. Trimming shortened V by 7 bases and J by 9 bases, and 19 bases separated the two germline ends. The length of the CDR3 is 15 residues.

This chain links TRBV18 with TRBJ2-1; D ambiguous. From germline, CDR1 is KGHSH and CDR2 LQKENI. This CDR3 comprises 15 residues. V was cut by 6 bases and J by 6 bases, with 18 bases left in between. CDR3 loop: CASSRPEVRLNEQFF. The CDR3 nucleotides are TGTGCCAGCTCCCGCCCCGAGGTGCGTCTCAATGAGCAGTTCTTC.